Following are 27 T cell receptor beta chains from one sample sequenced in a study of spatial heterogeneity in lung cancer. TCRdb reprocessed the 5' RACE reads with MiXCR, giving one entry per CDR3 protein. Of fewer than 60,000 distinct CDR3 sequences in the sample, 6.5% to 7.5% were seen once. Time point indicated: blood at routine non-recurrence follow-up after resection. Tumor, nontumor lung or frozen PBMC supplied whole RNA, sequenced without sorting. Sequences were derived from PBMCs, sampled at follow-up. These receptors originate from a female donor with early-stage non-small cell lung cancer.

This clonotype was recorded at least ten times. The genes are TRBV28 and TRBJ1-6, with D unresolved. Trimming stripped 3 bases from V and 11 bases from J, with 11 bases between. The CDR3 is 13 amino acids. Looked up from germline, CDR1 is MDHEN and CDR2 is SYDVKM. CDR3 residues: CASSFARQPPLHF. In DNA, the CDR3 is TGTGCCAGCAGTTTCGCGCGACAACCACCCCTCCACTTT. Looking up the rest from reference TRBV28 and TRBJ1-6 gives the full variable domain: DVKVTQSSRYLVKRTGEKVFLECVQDMDHENMFWYRQDPGLGLRLIYFSYDVKMKEKGDIPEGYSVSREKKERFSLILESASTNQTSMYLCASSFARQPPLHFGNGTRLTVT.

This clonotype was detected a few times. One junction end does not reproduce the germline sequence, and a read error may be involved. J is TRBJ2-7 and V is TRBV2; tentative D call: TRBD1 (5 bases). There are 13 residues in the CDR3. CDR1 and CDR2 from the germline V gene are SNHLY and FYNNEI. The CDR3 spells CVSTVPDSYEQYF. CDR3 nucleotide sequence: TGTGTCAGCACTGTTCCCGACAGCTACGAGCAGTACTTC.

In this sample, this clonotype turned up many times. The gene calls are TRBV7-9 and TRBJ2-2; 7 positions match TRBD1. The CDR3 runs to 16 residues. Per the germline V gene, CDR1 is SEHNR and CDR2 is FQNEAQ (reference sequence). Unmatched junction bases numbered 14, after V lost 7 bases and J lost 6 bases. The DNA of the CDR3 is TGTGCCAGCAACCTACGAGGGGGCACGGGATCCGGGGAGCTGTTTTTT. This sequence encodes CASNLRGGTGSGELFF.

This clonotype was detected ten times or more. CDR3: CASSQSPRGYSGNTIYF. The CDR3 DNA reads TGCGCCAGCAGCCAGAGCCCTAGGGGTTACTCTGGAAACACCATATATTTT. The chain links TRBV4-1 to TRBJ1-3; possibly TRBD1 for D (5 bases). Germline V gene data show CDR1 as MGHRA and CDR2 as YSYEKL. Between the trimmed V and J ends, which lost 3 bases and 0 bases, there was a span of 15 bases. This CDR3 spans 17 amino acids.

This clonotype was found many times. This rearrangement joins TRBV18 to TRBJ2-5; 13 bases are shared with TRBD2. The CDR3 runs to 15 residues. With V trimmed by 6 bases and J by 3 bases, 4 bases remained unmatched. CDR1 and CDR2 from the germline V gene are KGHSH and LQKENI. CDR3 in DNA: TGTGCCAGCTCGGCCGGGACTAGCGGGGAAGAGACCCAGTACTTC. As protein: CASSAGTSGEETQYF. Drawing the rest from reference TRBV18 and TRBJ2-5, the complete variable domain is NAGVMQNPRHLVRRRGQEARLRCSPMKGHSHVYWYRQLPEEGLKFMVYLQKENIIDESGMPKERFSAEFPKEGPSILRIQQVVRGDSAAYFCASSAGTSGEETQYFGPGTRLLVL.

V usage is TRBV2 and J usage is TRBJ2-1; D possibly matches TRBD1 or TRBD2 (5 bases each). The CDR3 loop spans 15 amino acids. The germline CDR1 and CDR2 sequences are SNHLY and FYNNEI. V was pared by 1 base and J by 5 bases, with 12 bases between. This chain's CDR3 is CASSEGGTLDNEQFF. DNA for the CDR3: TGTGCCAGCAGTGAAGGGGGGACCCTGGACAATGAGCAGTTCTTC.

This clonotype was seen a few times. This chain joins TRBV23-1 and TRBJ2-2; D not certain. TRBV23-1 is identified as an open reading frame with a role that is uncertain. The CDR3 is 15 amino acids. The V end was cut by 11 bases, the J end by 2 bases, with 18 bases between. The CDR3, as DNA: TGCGCCCCTGCCGGATGGACGGAAAACACCGGGGAGCTGTTTTTT. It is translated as CAPAGWTENTGELFF.

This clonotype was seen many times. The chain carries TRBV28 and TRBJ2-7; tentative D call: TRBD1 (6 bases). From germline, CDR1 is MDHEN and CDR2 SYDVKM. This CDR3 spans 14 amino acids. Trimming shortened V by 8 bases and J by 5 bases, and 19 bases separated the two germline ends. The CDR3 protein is CASAENREWHEQYF. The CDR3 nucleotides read TGTGCCAGCGCAGAAAACAGGGAATGGCACGAGCAGTACTTC.

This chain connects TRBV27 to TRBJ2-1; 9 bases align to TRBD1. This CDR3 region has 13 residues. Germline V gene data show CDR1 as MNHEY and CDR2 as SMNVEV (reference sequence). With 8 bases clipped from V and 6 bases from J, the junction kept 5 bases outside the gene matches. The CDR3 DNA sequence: TGTGCCAGCCGTGAGACAGGGGGCAATGAGCAGTTCTTC. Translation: CASRETGGNEQFF.

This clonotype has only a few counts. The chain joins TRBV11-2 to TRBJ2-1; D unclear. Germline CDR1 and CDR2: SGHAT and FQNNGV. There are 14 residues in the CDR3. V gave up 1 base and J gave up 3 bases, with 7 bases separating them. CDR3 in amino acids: CASSLVGSYNEQFF. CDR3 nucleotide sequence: TGTGCCAGCAGCTTAGTCGGCAGCTACAATGAGCAGTTCTTC.

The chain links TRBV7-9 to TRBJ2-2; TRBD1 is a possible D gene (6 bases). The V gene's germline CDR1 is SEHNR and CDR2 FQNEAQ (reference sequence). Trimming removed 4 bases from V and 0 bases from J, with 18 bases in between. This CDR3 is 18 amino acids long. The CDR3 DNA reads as TGTGCCAGCAGCTACCCCTCCCGGACAGAGGCGAACACCGGGGAGCTGTTTTTT. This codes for CASSYPSRTEANTGELFF.

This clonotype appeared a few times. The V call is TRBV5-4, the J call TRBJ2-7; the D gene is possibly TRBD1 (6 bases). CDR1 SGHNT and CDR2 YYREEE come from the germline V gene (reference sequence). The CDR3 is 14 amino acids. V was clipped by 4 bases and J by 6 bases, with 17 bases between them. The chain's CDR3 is CASSLSGVPSEQYF. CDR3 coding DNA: TGTGCCAGCAGCCTATCAGGGGTTCCCTCCGAGCAGTACTTC. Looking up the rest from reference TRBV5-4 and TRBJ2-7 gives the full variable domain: ETGVTQSPTHLIKTRGQQVTLRCSSQSGHNTVSWYQQALGQGPQFIFQYYREEENGRGNFPPRFSGLQFPNYSSELNVNALELDDSALYLCASSLSGVPSEQYFGPGTRLTVT.

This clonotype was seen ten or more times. The CDR3 DNA sequence: TGTGCCAGCAGCTTAGCGACAGGCGTCAATCAGCCCCAGCATTTT. Protein sequence: CASSLATGVNQPQHF. The chain recombines TRBV7-2 with TRBJ1-5; perhaps TRBD1 as D (6 bases). CDR3 length equals 15 residues. CDR1 SGHTA and CDR2 FQGNSA come from the germline V gene. V dropped 0 bases and J dropped 3 bases, with 9 bases sitting between them.

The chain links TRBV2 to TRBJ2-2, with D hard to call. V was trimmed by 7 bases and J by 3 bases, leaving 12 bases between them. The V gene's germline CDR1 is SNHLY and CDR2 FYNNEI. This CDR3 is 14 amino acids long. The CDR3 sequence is CASTSDTYTGELFF. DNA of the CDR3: TGTGCCAGCACTTCCGATACCTACACCGGGGAGCTGTTTTTT.

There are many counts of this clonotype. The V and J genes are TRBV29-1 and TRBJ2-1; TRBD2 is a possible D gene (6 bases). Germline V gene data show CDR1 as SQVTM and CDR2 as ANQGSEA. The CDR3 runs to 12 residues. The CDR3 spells CIVGGRYNEQFF. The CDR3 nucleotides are TGCATCGTGGGGGGACGATACAATGAGCAGTTCTTC.

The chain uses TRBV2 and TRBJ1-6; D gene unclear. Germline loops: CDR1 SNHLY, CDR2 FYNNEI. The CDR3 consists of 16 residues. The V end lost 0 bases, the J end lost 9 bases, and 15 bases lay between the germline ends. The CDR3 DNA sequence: TGTGCCAGCAGTGAAGCGCGGCCGGTGAGGCTTTCACCCCTCCACTTT. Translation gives CASSEARPVRLSPLHF.

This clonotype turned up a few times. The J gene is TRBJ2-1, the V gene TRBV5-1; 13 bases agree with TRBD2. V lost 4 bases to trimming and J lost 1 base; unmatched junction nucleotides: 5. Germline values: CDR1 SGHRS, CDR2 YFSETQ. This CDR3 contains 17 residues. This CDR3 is CASSPRLAGGSYNEQFF. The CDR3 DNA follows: TGCGCCAGCAGCCCTCGACTAGCGGGGGGATCCTACAATGAGCAGTTCTTC.

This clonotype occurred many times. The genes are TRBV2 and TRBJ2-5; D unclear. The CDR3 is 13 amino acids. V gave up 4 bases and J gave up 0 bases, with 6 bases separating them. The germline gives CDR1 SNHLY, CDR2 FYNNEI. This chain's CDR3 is CASSAYNQETQYF. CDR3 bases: TGTGCCAGCAGTGCTTACAACCAAGAGACCCAGTACTTC.

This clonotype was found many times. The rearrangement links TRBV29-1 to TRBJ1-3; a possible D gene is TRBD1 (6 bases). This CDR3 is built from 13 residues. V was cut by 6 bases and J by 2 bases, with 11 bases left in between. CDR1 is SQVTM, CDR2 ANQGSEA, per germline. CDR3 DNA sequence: TGCAGCGTGCGAACAGGGACTGGAAACACCATATATTTT. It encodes CSVRTGTGNTIYF.

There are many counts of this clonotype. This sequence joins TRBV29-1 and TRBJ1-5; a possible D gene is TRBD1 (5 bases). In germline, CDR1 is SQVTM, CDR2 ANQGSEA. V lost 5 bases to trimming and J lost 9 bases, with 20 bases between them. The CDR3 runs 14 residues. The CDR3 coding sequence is TGCAGCGTTTTAGAGGGGCAGGGCATGCGGCCCCAGCATTTT. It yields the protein CSVLEGQGMRPQHF.

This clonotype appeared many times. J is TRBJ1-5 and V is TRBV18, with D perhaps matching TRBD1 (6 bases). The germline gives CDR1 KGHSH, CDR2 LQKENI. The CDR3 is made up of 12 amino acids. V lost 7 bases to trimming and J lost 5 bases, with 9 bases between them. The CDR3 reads CASLAGDQPQHF. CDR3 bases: TGTGCCAGCTTAGCAGGGGATCAGCCCCAGCATTTT.

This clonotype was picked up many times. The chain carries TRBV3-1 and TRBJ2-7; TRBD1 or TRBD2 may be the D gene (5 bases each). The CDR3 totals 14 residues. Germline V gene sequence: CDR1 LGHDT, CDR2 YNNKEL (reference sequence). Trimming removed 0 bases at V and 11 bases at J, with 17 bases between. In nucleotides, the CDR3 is TGTGCCAGCAGCCAAGATGGGAGAATCCCCAGGGAGTACTTC. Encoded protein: CASSQDGRIPREYF.

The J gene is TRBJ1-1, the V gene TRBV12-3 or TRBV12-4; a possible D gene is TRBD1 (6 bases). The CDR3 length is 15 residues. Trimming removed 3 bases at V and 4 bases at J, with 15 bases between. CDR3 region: CASSFLDSRVTEAFF. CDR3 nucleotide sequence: TGTGCCAGCAGTTTTTTGGACAGTCGAGTCACTGAAGCTTTCTTT.

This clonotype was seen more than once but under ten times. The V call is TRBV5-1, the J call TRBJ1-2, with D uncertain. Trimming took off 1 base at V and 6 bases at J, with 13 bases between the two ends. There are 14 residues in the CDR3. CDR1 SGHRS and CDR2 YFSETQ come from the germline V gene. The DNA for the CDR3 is TGCGCCAGCAGCTTGTTACACCCCGAGGATGGCTACACCTTC. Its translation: CASSLLHPEDGYTF.

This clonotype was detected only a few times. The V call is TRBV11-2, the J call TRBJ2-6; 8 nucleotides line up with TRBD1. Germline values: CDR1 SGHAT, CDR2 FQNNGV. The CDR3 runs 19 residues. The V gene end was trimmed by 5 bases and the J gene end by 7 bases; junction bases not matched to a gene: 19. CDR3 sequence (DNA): TGTGCCAGCAGCCGAAAGCCCAACACGGGACAGGCAGGCGCCAACGTCCTGACTTTC. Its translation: CASSRKPNTGQAGANVLTF.

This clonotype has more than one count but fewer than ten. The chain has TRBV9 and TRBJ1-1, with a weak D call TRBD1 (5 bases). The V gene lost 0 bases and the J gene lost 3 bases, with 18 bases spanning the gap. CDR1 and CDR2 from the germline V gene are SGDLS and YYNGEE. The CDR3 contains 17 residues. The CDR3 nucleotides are TGTGCCAGCAGCGTAGCCCCGGGGGGGTCCCAGGACACTGAAGCTTTCTTT. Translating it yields CASSVAPGGSQDTEAFF.

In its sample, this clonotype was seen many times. DNA for the CDR3: TGTGCCAGCAGTGGCTCGGGGGCGCCGGACGAGCAGTACTTC. Its protein is CASSGSGAPDEQYF. The V and J genes are TRBV6-1 and TRBJ2-7, with D perhaps given as TRBD1 or TRBD2 (6 bases each). With 4 bases removed from V and 5 bases from J, the gap between germline ends came to 15 bases. CDR3 length: 14 amino acids. Germline lookup yields CDR1 MNHNS and CDR2 SASEGT.